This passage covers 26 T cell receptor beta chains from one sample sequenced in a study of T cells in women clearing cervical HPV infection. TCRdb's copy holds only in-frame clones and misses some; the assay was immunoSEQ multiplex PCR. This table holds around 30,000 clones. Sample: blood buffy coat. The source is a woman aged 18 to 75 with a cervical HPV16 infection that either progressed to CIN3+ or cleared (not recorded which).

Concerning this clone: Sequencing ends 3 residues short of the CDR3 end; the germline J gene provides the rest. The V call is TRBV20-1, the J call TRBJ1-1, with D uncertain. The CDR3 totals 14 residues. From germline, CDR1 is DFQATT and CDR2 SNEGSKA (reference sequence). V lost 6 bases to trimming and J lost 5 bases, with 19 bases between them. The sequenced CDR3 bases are TGCAGTGCGAGTTCCGACACAACGGTTACTGAA. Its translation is CSASSDTTVTE. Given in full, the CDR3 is CSASSDTTVTEAFF.

The CDR3 region is CASKGDRDTEAFF. The sequenced part of the CDR3 DNA is TGTGCCAGCAAGGGGGATCGAGACACTGAA. V gene TRBV2 combines with J gene TRBJ1-1; possible D gene TRBD1, 6 bases. The read terminates 3 residues ahead of where the CDR3 ends, so the germline J gene completes it. CDR1 and CDR2 from the germline V gene are SNHLY and FYNNEI. This CDR3 has 13 residues. Trimming stripped 7 bases from V and 3 bases from J, with 12 bases between.

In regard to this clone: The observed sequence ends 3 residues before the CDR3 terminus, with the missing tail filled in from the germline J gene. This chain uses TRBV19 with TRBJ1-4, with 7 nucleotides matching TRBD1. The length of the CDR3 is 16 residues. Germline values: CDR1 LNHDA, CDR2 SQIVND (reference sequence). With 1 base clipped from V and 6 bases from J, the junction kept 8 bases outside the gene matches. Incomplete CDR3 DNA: TGTGCCAGTAGTATAGGACAGGGTCGGCTTTATGAAAAA. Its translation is CASSIGQGRLYEK. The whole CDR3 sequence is CASSIGQGRLYEKLFF.

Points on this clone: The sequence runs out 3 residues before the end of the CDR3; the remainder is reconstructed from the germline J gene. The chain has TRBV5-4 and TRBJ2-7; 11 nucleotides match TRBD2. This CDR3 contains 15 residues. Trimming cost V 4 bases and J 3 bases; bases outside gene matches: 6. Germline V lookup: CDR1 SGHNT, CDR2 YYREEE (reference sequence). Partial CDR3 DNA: TGTGCCAGCAGCCTGGAGGGACTAGCGGTCTACGAG. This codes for CASSLEGLAVYE. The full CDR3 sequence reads CASSLEGLAVYEQYF. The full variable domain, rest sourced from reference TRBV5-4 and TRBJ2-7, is ETGVTQSPTHLIKTRGQQVTLRCSSQSGHNTVSWYQQALGQGPQFIFQYYREEENGRGNFPPRFSGLQFPNYSSELNVNALELDDSALYLCASSLEGLAVYEQYFGPGTRLTVT.

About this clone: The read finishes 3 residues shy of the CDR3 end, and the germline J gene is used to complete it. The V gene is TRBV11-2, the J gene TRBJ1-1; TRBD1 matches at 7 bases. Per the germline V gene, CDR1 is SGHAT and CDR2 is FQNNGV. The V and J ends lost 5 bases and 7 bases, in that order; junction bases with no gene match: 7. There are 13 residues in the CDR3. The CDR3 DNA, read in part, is TGTGCCAGCAGCCCGACAGGGCTTCGTGAA. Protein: CASSPTGLRE. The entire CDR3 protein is CASSPTGLREAFF.

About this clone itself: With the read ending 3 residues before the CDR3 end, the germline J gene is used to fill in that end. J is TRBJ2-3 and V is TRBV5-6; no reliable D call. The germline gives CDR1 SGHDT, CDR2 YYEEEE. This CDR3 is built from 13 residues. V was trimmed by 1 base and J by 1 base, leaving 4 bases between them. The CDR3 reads CASSLQGTDTQYF. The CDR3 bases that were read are TGTGCCAGCAGCTTGCAGGGCACAGATACG.

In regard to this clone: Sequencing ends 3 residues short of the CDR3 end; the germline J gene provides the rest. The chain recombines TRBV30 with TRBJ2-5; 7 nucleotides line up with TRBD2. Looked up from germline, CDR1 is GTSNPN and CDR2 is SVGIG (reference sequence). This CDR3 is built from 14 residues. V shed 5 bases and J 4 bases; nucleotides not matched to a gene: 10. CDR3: CAWGSGGGVETQYF. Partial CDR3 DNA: TGTGCCTGGGGATCGGGGGGAGGGGTAGAGACC.

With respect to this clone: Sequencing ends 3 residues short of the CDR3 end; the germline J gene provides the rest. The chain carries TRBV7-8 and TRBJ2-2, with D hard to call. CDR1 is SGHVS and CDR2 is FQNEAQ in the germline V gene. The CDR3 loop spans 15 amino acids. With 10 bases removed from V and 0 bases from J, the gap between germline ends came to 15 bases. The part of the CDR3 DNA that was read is TGTGCCAACCCCCTAGGCCCACCGAACACCGGGGAG. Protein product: CANPLGPPNTGE. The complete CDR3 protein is CANPLGPPNTGELFF.

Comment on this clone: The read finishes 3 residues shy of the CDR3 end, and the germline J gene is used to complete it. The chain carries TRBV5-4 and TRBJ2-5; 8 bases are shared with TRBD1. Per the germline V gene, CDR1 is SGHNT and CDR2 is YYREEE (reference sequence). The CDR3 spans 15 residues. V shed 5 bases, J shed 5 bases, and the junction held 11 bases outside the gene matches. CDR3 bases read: TGTGCCAGCAGTTCCAAGCAGGGGGCGACGGAGACC. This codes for CASSSKQGATET. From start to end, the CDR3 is CASSSKQGATETQYF.

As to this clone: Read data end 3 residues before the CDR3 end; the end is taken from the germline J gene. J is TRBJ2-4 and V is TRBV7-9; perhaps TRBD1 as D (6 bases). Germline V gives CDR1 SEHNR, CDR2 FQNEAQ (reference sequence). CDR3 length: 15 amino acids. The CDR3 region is CASSSTGNGLYGQYF. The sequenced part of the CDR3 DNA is TGTGCCAGCAGTTCAACAGGGAACGGACTCTATGGT.

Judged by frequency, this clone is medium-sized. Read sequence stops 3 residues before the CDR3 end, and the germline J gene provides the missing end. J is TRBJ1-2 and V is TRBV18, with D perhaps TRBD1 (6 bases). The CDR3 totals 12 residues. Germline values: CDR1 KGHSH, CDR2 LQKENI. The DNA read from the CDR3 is TGTGCCAGCTCACGAGAGACAGGAGGC. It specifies CASSRETGG. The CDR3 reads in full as CASSRETGGYTF.

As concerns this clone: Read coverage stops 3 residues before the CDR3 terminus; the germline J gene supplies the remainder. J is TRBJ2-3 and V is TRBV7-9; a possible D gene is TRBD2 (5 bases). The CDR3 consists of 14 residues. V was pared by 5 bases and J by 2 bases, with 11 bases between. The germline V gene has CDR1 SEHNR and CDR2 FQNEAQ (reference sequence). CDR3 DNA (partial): TGTGCCAGCAGCGCCCGACTACACACAGATACG. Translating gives CASSARLHTDT. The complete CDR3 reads CASSARLHTDTQYF.

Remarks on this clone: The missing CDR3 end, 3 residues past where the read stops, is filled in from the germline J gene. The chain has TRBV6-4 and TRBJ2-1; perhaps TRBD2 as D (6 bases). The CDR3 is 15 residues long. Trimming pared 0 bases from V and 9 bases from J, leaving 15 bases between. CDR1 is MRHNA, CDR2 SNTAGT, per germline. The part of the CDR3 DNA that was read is TGTGCCAGCAGTGACTCATCGGGGGTGGCGAGTGAG. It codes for CASSDSSGVASE. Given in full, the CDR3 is CASSDSSGVASEQFF.

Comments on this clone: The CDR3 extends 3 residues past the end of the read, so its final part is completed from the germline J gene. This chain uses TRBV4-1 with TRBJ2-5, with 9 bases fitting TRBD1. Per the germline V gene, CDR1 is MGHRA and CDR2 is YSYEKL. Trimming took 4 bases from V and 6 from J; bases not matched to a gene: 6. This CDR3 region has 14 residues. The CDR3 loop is CASSLDGTGKTQYF. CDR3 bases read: TGCGCCAGCAGCCTCGACGGGACAGGGAAGACC.

CDR3 amino acids: CSASFKTGIIGFNQPQHF. The covered CDR3 bases are TGCAGTGCTAGTTTTAAAACAGGGATAATAGGGTTTAATCAGCCC. This chain connects TRBV20-1 to TRBJ1-5; possible D gene TRBD1, 6 bases. The CDR3 goes on 3 residues after the read ends, and that part is filled in from the germline J gene. The CDR3 covers 18 residues. From germline, CDR1 is DFQATT and CDR2 SNEGSKA (reference sequence). V lost 3 bases and J 4 bases, leaving 25 bases between the germline ends.

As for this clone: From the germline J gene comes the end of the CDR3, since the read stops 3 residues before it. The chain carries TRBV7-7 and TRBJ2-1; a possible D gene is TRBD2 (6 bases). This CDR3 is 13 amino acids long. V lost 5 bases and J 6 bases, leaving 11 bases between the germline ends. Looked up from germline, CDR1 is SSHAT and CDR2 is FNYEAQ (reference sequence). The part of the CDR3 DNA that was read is TGTGCCAGCAGCCTTGGACTATTCAATGAG. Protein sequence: CASSLGLFNE. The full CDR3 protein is CASSLGLFNEQFF.

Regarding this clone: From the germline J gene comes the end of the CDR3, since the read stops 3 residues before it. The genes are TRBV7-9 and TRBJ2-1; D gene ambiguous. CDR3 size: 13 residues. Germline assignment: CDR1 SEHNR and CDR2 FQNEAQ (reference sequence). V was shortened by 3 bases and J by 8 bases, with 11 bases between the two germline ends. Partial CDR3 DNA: TGTGCCAGCAGCTTTGAGAACAGCTATGAG. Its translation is CASSFENSYE. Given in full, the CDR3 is CASSFENSYEQFF.

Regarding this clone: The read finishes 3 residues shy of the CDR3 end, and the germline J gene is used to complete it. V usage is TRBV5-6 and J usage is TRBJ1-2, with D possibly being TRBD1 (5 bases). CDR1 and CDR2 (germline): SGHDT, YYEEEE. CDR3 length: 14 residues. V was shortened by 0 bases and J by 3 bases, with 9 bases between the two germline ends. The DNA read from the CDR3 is TGTGCCAGCAGCTTGGCAGGGCCCCACTATGGC. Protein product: CASSLAGPHYG. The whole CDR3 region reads CASSLAGPHYGYTF. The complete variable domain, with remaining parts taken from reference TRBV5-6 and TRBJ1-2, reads DAGVTQSPTHLIKTRGQQVTLRCSPKSGHDTVSWYQQALGQGPQFIFQYYEEEERQRGNFPDRFSGHQFPNYSSELNVNALLLGDSALYLCASSLAGPHYGYTFGSGTRLTVV.

The CDR3 region is CASSLGRGLAGATDTQYF. CDR3 DNA (partial): TGCGCCAGCAGCTTGGGGCGGGGACTAGCGGGGGCCACAGATACG. The J gene is TRBJ2-3, the V gene TRBV5-1, with 14 bases that match TRBD2. The read stops 3 residues short of the end of the CDR3; the missing end is completed from the germline J gene. The trim removed 0 bases at V and 2 bases at J, leaving 5 bases unmatched. Germline V gives CDR1 SGHRS, CDR2 YFSETQ. The CDR3 covers 18 residues.

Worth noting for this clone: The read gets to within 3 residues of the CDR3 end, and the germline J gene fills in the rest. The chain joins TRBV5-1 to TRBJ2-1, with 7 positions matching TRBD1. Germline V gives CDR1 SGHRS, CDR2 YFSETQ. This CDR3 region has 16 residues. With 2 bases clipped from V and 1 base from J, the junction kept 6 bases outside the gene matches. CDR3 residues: CASSFSGGVSYNEQFF. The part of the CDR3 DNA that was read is TGCGCCAGCAGCTTCTCAGGGGGAGTGTCCTACAATGAG.

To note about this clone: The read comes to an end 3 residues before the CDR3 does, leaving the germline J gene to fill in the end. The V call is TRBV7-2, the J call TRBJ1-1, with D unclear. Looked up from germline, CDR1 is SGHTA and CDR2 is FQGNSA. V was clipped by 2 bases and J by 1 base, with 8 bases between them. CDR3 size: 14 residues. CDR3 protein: CASSLRPRNTEAFF. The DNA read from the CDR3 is TGTGCCAGCAGCTTACGCCCGCGGAACACTGAA.

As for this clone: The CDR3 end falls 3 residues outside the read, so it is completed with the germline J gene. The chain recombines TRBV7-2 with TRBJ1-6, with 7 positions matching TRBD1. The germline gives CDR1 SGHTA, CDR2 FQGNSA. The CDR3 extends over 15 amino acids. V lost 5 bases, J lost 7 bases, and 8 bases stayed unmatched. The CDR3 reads CASSASGTENSPLHF. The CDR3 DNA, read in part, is TGTGCCAGCAGCGCCTCCGGGACAGAAAATTCACCC.

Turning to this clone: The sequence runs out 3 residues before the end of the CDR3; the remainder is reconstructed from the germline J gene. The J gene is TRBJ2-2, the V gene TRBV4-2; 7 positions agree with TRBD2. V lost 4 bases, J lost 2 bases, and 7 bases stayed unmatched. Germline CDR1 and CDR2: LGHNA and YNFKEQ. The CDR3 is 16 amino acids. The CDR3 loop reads CASSLAAGDNTGELFF. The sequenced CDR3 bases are TGTGCCAGCAGCCTTGCGGCGGGAGATAACACCGGGGAG.

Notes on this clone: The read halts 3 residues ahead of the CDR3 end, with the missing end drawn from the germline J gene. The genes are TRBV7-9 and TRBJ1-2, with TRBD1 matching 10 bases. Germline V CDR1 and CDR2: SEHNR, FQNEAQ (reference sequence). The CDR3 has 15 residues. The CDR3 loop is CASSYPGQGYNDYTF. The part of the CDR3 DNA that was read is TGTGCCAGCAGCTATCCGGGACAGGGGTACAATGAC.

This CDR3 reads CASSLEGGNEQFF. The CDR3 bases that were read are TGTGCCAGCAGCTTAGAAGGGGGCAATGAG. This sequence joins TRBV7-6 and TRBJ2-1; a possible D gene is TRBD1 (6 bases). Coverage ceases 3 residues before the CDR3 finishes, and the germline J gene fills in the end. Trimming shortened V by 1 base and J by 6 bases, and 7 bases separated the two germline ends. The germline V gene has CDR1 SGHVS and CDR2 FNYEAQ. There are 13 residues in the CDR3.

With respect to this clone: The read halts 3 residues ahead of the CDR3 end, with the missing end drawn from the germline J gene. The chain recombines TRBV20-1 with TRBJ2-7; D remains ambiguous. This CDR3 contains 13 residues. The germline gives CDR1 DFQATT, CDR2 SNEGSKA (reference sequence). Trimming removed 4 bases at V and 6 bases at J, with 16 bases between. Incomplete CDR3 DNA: TGCAGTGCTACTCAACGGGTATTAGGCGAG. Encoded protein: CSATQRVLGE. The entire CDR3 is CSATQRVLGEQYF.